The clone carrying this T cell receptor (beta chain) turned up a few times. The antigen is not known. The data are from a study of cytomegalovirus exposure and HLA in healthy donors. General study points: In most subjects, TCR beta sequences reportedly gave accurate predictions of HLA-A and HLA-B alleles.

The donors gave bone marrow, and they were healthy. CDR1 and CDR2 (germline): SNHLY, FYNNEI. Trimming at V came to 0 bases and at J to 0 bases, leaving 2 bases not matched to a gene. The CDR3 length is 17 residues. In the PCR, 60 Vbeta and 13 Jbeta primers were used. The method was immunoSEQ multiplex PCR; TCRdb's version includes in-frame clones alone and lacks a portion of them. Of roughly 110,000 clones in the sample, about 61% are singletons; the top ten hold about 8.5%. This sequence joins TRBV2 and TRBJ1-6; 7 bases map to TRBD1. The sample was PBMCs. This receptor was taken from a man aged 18 to 35 in good health and CMV-seropositive. CDR3 nucleotides: TGTGCCAGCAGTGAAGCACAGGGGAGCTCCTATAATTCACCCCTCCACTTT. This gives the protein CASSEAQGSSYNSPLHF.